Following are 20 T cell receptor beta chains from one sample sequenced in a study of T cell responses to AZD1222 COVID-19 vaccine. TCRdb's table, derived via immunoSEQ multiplex PCR, lists solely in-frame clones and lacks some. The table has 130,000 or so clones, roughly 93% seen once. The material was peripheral blood, obtained on day 0 of MenACWY control vaccination. Receptors were obtained from an adult in good health.

The rearrangement joins TRBV13 to TRBJ2-7; tentatively, D is TRBD1 or TRBD2 (5 bases each). With 5 bases removed from V and 6 bases from J, the gap between germline ends came to 23 bases. CDR1 is PRHDT and CDR2 is FYEKMQ in the germline V gene (reference sequence). The CDR3 contains 16 residues. CDR3 region: CASSPREGRIVGEQYF. CDR3 nucleotide sequence: TGTGCCAGCAGCCCGCGAGAGGGACGTATTGTAGGCGAGCAGTACTTC.

The chain joins TRBV2 to TRBJ1-4, with D possibly being TRBD1 (5 bases). There are 14 residues in the CDR3. Looked up from germline, CDR1 is SNHLY and CDR2 is FYNNEI. The V end lost 6 bases, the J end lost 5 bases, and 13 bases lay between the germline ends. Here the CDR3 DNA reads TGTGCCAGCAGGAGCAGGGCTCAAAATGAAAAACTGTTTTTT. As protein: CASRSRAQNEKLFF.

This chain links TRBV28 with TRBJ1-5; possible D gene TRBD1, 6 bases. This CDR3 comprises 16 residues. V lost 6 bases, J lost 0 bases, and 15 bases lay in between. Germline CDR1 MDHEN, CDR2 SYDVKM. CDR3 coding DNA: TGTGCCAGCAGCCTGACAGGAACTTATAGCAATCAGCCCCAGCATTTT. Amino acid sequence: CASSLTGTYSNQPQHF.

CDR3 nucleotides: TGTGCCAGCACCGGGGGAAATGAGCAGTTCTTC. It translates to CASTGGNEQFF. The V gene is TRBV12-3 or TRBV12-4, the J gene TRBJ2-1, with a weak D call TRBD2 (6 bases). V was trimmed by 7 bases and J by 7 bases, leaving 8 bases between them. The CDR3 sequence is 11 residues long.

V usage is TRBV11-2 and J usage is TRBJ1-4, with TRBD1 matching 7 bases. The germline gives CDR1 SGHAT, CDR2 FQNNGV. This CDR3 has 15 residues. The junction had 3 bases not matched to a gene; V was cut back by 1 base and J by 4 bases. CDR3 nucleotide sequence: TGTGCCAGCAGCTTAGGGGACAGAGATAATGAAAAACTGTTTTTT. This gives the protein CASSLGDRDNEKLFF.

V usage is TRBV3-1 (or the pseudogene TRBV3-2) and J usage is TRBJ1-6; TRBD1 matches at 9 bases. CDR1 is LGHDT and CDR2 is YNNKEL in the germline V gene (reference sequence). V shed 7 bases and J 8 bases; nucleotides not matched to a gene: 9. The CDR3 is made up of 15 amino acids. CDR3 DNA: TGTGCCAGCACCTCAGCCGGACAGGGGTATTCACCCCTCCACTTT. Protein: CASTSAGQGYSPLHF.

CDR3 in DNA: TGTGCCAGCACCCCAACCCGTCTCAAAAACTATGGCTACACCTTC. Its translation: CASTPTRLKNYGYTF. This chain links TRBV6-5 with TRBJ1-2; no firm D call. The CDR3 is made up of 15 amino acids. V lost 7 bases, J lost 2 bases, and 17 bases lay in between. Per the germline V gene, CDR1 is MNHEY and CDR2 is SVGAGI.

The chain joins TRBV19 to TRBJ2-5; TRBD2 matches at 7 bases. The junction had 8 bases not matched to a gene; V was cut back by 2 bases and J by 2 bases. The CDR3 runs to 16 residues. Per germline, CDR1 LNHDA and CDR2 SQIVND (reference sequence). DNA for the CDR3: TGTGCCAGTAGTATAAAGGCCCGGGGGGTTCAAGAGACCCAGTACTTC. This translates into CASSIKARGVQETQYF.

A single count supports this clone. J is TRBJ1-1 and V is TRBV7-9; D is uncertain. The CDR3 extends over 13 amino acids. V shed 2 bases and J shed 7 bases, with 11 bases lying between them. Germline CDR1 and CDR2: SEHNR and FQNEAQ (reference sequence). The CDR3 DNA sequence: TGTGCCAGCAGCTTAAATTCCCAAAATGAAGCTTTCTTT. Encoded protein: CASSLNSQNEAFF.

The sample holds one count of this clone. The chain is built from TRBV29-1 and TRBJ1-1; D may be TRBD1 (5 bases). Germline CDR1 reads SQVTM; CDR2 reads ANQGSEA. This CDR3 is 12 amino acids long. V was shortened by 3 bases and J by 4 bases, with 9 bases between the two germline ends. This CDR3 is CSVDPGGTEAFF. CDR3 coding DNA: TGCAGCGTTGATCCGGGGGGCACTGAAGCTTTCTTT.

This CDR3 reads CASSLVTESDYGYTF. The DNA for the CDR3 is TGTGCCAGCAGCTTAGTTACAGAATCAGACTATGGCTACACCTTC. The chain has TRBV7-6 and TRBJ1-2, with D hard to call. Trimming left V 1 base short and J 3 bases short, with 12 bases between. The CDR3 length is 15 residues. Germline CDR1 reads SGHVS; CDR2 reads FNYEAQ. The variable domain in full, completed from reference TRBV7-6 and TRBJ1-2, reads GAGVSQSPRYKVTKRGQDVALRCDPISGHVSLYWYRQALGQGPEFLTYFNYEAQQDKSGLPNDRFSAERPEGSISTLTIQRTEQRDSAMYRCASSLVTESDYGYTFGSGTRLTVV.

The V gene is TRBV24-1, the J gene TRBJ2-1; 9 bases are a match to TRBD2. V gave up 1 base and J gave up 15 bases; unmatched junction bases: 6. CDR1 and CDR2 from the germline V gene are KGHDR and SFDVKD. CDR3 length: 13 amino acids. The CDR3 loop reads CATSDLQGLAWFF. The CDR3, as DNA: TGTGCCACCAGTGATTTACAAGGACTAGCGTGGTTCTTC.

The V call is TRBV18, the J call TRBJ1-6, with 10 bases fitting TRBD1. Losses at the gene ends were 2 bases for V and 7 bases for J; bases not matched to a gene: 14. Germline V gene lookup returns CDR1 KGHSH and CDR2 LQKENI. The CDR3 sequence is 19 residues long. The CDR3 loop reads CASSPYRTGGLLGNSPLHF. As DNA, the CDR3 is TGTGCCAGCTCACCATACCGGACAGGGGGGCTCTTGGGGAATTCACCCCTCCACTTT.

The chain joins TRBV27 to TRBJ1-2; tentative D call: TRBD1 (5 bases). The CDR3 loop spans 13 amino acids. Trimming removed 0 bases at V and 4 bases at J, with 6 bases between. Per germline, CDR1 MNHEY and CDR2 SMNVEV (reference sequence). Here the CDR3 reads CASSLSDSYGYTF. The CDR3 region has the DNA TGTGCCAGCAGTTTATCCGACAGCTATGGCTACACCTTC.

The rearrangement joins TRBV24-1 to TRBJ2-7, with TRBD2 matching 9 bases. J gave up 5 bases and V 4 bases, and 8 bases lay outside the gene matches. CDR3 length: 15 residues. Germline CDR1 and CDR2: KGHDR and SFDVKD. CDR3 coding DNA: TGTGCCACCAGTGAGGGTAGCGGGAGAACGGACGAGCAGTACTTC. Translation: CATSEGSGRTDEQYF.

V usage is TRBV3-1 (or the pseudogene TRBV3-2) and J usage is TRBJ1-6, with no clear D. V lost 1 base to trimming and J lost 7 bases, with 14 bases between them. Germline-derived CDR1 and CDR2 are LGHDT and YNNKEL (reference sequence). The length of the CDR3 is 16 residues. The DNA for the CDR3 is TGTGCCAGCAGCCAAGGGACCTCCAACTGGAATTCACCCCTCCACTTT. It yields the protein CASSQGTSNWNSPLHF.

The gene calls are TRBV6-5 and TRBJ2-2, with a possible D match to TRBD1 (5 bases). The ends were cut back, 0 bases at V and 0 bases at J, with 8 bases in the middle. The CDR3 has 16 residues. Germline-derived CDR1 and CDR2 are MNHEY and SVGAGI. Written as DNA, the CDR3 is TGTGCCAGCAGTTACTCTTGGGGCCCGAACACCGGGGAGCTGTTTTTT. Residues: CASSYSWGPNTGELFF.

V and J are TRBV5-1 and TRBJ1-2; D might be TRBD1 (5 bases). The CDR3 length is 15 residues. Germline V gives CDR1 SGHRS, CDR2 YFSETQ. The ends were cut back, 2 bases at V and 2 bases at J, with 13 bases in the middle. The CDR3 here is CASSFGAPTNYGYTF. The CDR3 bases are TGCGCCAGCAGCTTCGGGGCACCAACCAACTATGGCTACACCTTC.

The V call is TRBV27, the J call TRBJ2-7; D assignment may be TRBD1 or TRBD2 (5 bases each). The V and J ends lost 5 bases and 5 bases respectively, with 13 bases between them. CDR1 is MNHEY and CDR2 is SMNVEV in the germline V gene (reference sequence). This CDR3 has 13 residues. DNA of the CDR3: TGTGCCAGCAGTGGGACGGGTAGGGACGAGCAGTACTTC. Protein product: CASSGTGRDEQYF.

This chain uses TRBV29-1 with TRBJ1-2; D unresolved. V lost 7 bases and J lost 8, with 17 bases in between. CDR3 length equals 12 residues. The germline gives CDR1 SQVTM, CDR2 ANQGSEA. The CDR3 DNA follows: TGCAGCGAGAGGGCCGTTCTGCAGGGCTACACCTTC. Amino acid sequence: CSERAVLQGYTF. Variable domain in full (rest from reference TRBV29-1 and TRBJ1-2): SAVISQKPSRDICQRGTSLTIQCQVDSQVTMMFWYRQQPGQSLTLIATANQGSEATYESGFVIDKFPISRPNLTFSTLTVSNMSPEDSSIYLCSERAVLQGYTFGSGTRLTVV.